The present entry profiles one T cell receptor beta chain with its context. Its matching antigen is unknown. Overnight CMV lysate stimulation of fresh PBMCs defined donor CMV status by CD4+ IFNgamma. This sample is part of a study of naive and memory T cell subsets. Study-level results: Between naive and memory subsets, TCR abundance power law exponents differed. Especially in CD8 cells, naive repertoires contained a few larger clonotypes, possibly CD45RA-re-expressing memory cells.

The CDR3 has 15 residues. Trimming removed 2 bases from V and 6 bases from J, with 17 bases in between. The germline CDR1 and CDR2 sequences are GTSNPN and SVGIG (reference sequence). Both TRBC1 and TRBC2 were covered by a beta constant-region primer of two equimolar oligonucleotides. The ligated cDNA underwent four PCR rounds using SP2 and nested alpha and beta constant-region primers. TCRdb re-called the UMI-ligation and nested PCR reads through MiXCR, storing one row per CDR3 protein. This table has roughly 100,000 distinct CDR3 sequences, 13% to 15% appearing once. Sample: naive CD8+ T cells from blood. The chain carries TRBV30 and TRBJ1-3, with D possibly matching TRBD1 (5 bases). This receptor was identified in a human donor in good health. The CDR3 DNA is TGTGCCTGGAGTCTAGCGGGGGGATCAGAAAACACCATATATTTT. Amino acids: CAWSLAGGSENTIYF.